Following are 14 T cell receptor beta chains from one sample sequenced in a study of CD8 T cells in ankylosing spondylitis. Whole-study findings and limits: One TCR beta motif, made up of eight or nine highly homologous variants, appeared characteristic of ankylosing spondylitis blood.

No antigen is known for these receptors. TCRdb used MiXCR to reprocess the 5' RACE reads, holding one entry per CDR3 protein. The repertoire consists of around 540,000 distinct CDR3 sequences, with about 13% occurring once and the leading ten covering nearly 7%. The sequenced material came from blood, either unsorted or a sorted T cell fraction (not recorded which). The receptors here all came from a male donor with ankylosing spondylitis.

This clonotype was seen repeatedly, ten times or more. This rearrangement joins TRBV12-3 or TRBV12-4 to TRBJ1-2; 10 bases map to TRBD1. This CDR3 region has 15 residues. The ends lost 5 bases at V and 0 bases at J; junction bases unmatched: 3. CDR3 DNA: TGTGCCAGCAGTCAGGGGACAGGGGCTAACTATGGCTACACCTTC. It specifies CASSQGTGANYGYTF.

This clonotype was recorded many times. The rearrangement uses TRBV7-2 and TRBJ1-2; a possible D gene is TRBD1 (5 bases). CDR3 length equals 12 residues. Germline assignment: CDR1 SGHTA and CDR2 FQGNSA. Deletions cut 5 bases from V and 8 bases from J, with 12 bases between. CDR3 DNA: TGTGCCAGCAGCGGCCAGGGTTGGGGCTACACCTTC. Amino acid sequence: CASSGQGWGYTF.

CDR3 loop: CASSLWTGSYEQYV. The CDR3, as DNA: TGTGCCAGCAGCTTATGGACAGGGTCTTACGAGCAGTACGTC. V and J are TRBV11-2 and TRBJ2-7, with 8 bases aligning to TRBD1. The V gene end was trimmed by 2 bases and the J gene end by 4 bases; junction bases not matched to a gene: 4. Germline CDR1 is SGHAT and CDR2 is FQNNGV. The CDR3 totals 14 residues.

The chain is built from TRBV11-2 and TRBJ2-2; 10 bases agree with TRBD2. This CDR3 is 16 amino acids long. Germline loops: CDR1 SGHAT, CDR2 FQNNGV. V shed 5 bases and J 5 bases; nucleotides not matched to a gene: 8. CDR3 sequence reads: CASSPRNSGRTGELFF. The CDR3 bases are TGTGCCAGCAGCCCCCGGAATAGCGGGAGGACCGGGGAGCTGTTTTTT.

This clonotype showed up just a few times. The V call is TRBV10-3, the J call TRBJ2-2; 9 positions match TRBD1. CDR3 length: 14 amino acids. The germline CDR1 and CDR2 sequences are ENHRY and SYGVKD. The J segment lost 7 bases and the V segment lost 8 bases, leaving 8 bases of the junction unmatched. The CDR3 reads CAIQGTGTSGELFF. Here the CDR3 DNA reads TGTGCCATCCAGGGGACAGGGACGAGCGGGGAGCTGTTTTTT.

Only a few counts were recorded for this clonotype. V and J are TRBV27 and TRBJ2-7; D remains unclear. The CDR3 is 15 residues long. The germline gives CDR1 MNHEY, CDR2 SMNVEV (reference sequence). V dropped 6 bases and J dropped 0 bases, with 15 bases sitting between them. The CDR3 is CASSLTRFSSYEQYV. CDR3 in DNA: TGTGCCAGCAGCCTTACCAGGTTTAGCTCCTACGAGCAGTACGTC.

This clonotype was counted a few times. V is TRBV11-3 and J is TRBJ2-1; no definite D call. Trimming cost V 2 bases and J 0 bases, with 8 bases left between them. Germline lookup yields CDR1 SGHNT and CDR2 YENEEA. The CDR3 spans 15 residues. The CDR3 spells CASSLLHSSYNEQFF. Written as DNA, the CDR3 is TGTGCCAGCAGCTTACTGCATAGCTCCTACAATGAGCAGTTCTTC.

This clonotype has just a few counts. DNA for the CDR3: TGTGCCAGCAGCTTGGGGCTGGGGGCGGGGACCGGGGAGCTGTTTTTT. Translated, it gives CASSLGLGAGTGELFF. The genes are TRBV5-5 and TRBJ2-2, with D possibly called TRBD1 or TRBD2 (6 bases each). The CDR3 sequence is 16 residues long. Germline V gene data show CDR1 as SGHKS and CDR2 as YYEKEE (reference sequence). The germline V and J ends were trimmed by 0 bases and 5 bases, with 14 bases remaining between them.

CDR3 bases: TGTGCCAGCAGCCTCTGGGGGTATTTAGGTGAAAAACTGTTTTTT. It codes for CASSLWGYLGEKLFF. The chain links TRBV21-1 to TRBJ1-4; the D segment call TRBD1 is taken from the table without a DNA check. TRBV21-1 is a documented pseudogene. This CDR3 has 15 residues.

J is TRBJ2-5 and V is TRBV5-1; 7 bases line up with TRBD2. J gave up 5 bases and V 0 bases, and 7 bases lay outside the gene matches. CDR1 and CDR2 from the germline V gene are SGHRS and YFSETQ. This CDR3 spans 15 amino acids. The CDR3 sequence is CASSLDAGRDETQYF. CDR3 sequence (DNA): TGCGCCAGCAGCTTGGACGCAGGGAGGGACGAGACCCAGTACTTC.

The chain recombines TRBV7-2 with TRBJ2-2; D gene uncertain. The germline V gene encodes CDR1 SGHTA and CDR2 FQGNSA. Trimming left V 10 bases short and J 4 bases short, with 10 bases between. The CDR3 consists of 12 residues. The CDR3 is CATSGFTGELFF. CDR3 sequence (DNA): TGTGCCACCTCCGGATTCACCGGGGAGCTGTTTTTT.

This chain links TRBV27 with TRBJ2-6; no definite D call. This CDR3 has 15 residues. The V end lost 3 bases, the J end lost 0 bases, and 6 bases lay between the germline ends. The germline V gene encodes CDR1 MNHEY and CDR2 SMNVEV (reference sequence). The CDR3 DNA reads TGTGCCAGCAGTTTGCTCAGCTCTGGGGCCAACGTCCTGACTTTC. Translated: CASSLLSSGANVLTF.

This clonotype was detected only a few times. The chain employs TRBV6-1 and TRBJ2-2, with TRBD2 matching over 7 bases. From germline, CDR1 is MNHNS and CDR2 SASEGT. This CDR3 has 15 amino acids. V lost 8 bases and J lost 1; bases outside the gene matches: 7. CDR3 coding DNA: TGTGCCAGCCTGTGGGGAGGGAGGAACACCGGGGAGCTGTTTTTT. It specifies CASLWGGRNTGELFF.

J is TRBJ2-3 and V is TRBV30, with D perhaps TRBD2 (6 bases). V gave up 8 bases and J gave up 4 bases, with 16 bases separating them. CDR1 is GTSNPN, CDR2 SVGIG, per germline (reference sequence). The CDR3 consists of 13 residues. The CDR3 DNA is TGTGCCGGTAGCGGAAGCGGTCCAGATACGCAGTATTTT. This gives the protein CAGSGSGPDTQYF.